Listed below are T cell receptor beta chains from one sample, sequenced in a study of blood T cell repertoires in COVID-19. Sequencing used immunoSEQ multiplex PCR; TCRdb keeps in-frame clones, though not all of them. The sample has about 55,000 clones; around 90% are singletons. The source material was peripheral blood. Receptors were obtained from a middle-aged man with COVID-19, enrolled during active disease. Each CDR3 is given with its conserved first and last residue. D genes are given only for firm matches. Size tells how often a clone was seen (once, few, many) or the class of an expanded clone, and some rows leave it out.

V,J,size,D,DNA,CDR3
TRBV28,TRBJ1-3,.,.,TGTGCCAGCGCCAGCTCTGGAAACACCATATATTTT,CASASSGNTIYF
TRBV3-1/TRBV3-2,TRBJ2-7,.,.,TGTGCCAGCAGCCAAGGCCCGAGGGGGGGCGAGCAGTACTTC,CASSQGPRGGEQYF
TRBV7-3,TRBJ2-1,.,TRBD2,TGTGCCAGCAGCACCGGGACTAGCAGTAACAATGAGCAGTTCTTC,CASSTGTSSNNEQFF
TRBV11-2,TRBJ1-1,.,.,TGTGCCAGCAGATTGGGAGCCAACACTGAAGCTTTCTTT,CASRLGANTEAFF
TRBV9,TRBJ1-1,once,TRBD1,TGTGCCAGCAGCGTTACGGACAGGGGAATCACTGAAGCTTTCTTT,CASSVTDRGITEAFF
TRBV28,TRBJ1-2,.,.,TGTGCCAGCAGCCACACCGGAGGAGCTAACTATGGCTACACCTTC,CASSHTGGANYGYTF
TRBV12-3/TRBV12-4,TRBJ2-7,.,.,TGTGCCAGCAGTCGAGGGATAGAGCAGTACTTC,CASSRGIEQYF
TRBV20-1,TRBJ1-5,.,TRBD1,TGCAGTGCTAGTTTACCTCTTGCAGGGACAGGGAGGGCAGGGGCGAATCAGCCCCAGCATTTT,CSASLPLAGTGRAGANQPQHF
TRBV7-9,TRBJ1-1,.,.,TGTGCCAGCAGCTCTAGGACAATCGGCACTGAAGCTTTCTTT,CASSSRTIGTEAFF
TRBV5-4,TRBJ1-2,.,TRBD1,TGTGCCAGCAGCCAAAGAGCAGGGGGCGCCTATGGCTACACCTTC,CASSQRAGGAYGYTF
TRBV11-2,TRBJ2-2,.,.,TGTGCCAGCAGCTTAGCGAGTAACACCGGGGAGCTGTTTTTT,CASSLASNTGELFF
TRBV18,TRBJ2-1,.,.,TGTGCCAGCTCACTTCAGGGTTTCCAGTTCTTC,CASSLQGFQFF
TRBV5-6,TRBJ2-5,.,TRBD2,TGTGCCAGCACGGGACTAGCTGAAGAGACCCAGTACTTC,CASTGLAEETQYF
TRBV2,TRBJ1-4,.,.,TGTGCCAGCGTCCACGGGGAGGGCAATGAAAAACTGTTTTTT,CASVHGEGNEKLFF
TRBV1,TRBJ1-5,.,.,TGCACCAGCAGCCACACAAGACAGCAGGCTTGGCCCCAGCATTTT,CTSSHTRQQAWPQHF
TRBV7-9,TRBJ1-5,.,.,TGTGCCAGCAGCAGAGGAGGAAATCAGCCCCAGCATTTT,CASSRGGNQPQHF
TRBV4-1,TRBJ2-2,.,.,TGCGCCAGCAGCCAGAATTGGGGAGACACCGGGGAGCTGTTTTTT,CASSQNWGDTGELFF
TRBV2,TRBJ1-1,.,.,TGTGCCAGCAGTGGTACAATTATGAACACTGAAGCTTTCTTT,CASSGTIMNTEAFF
TRBV9,TRBJ1-5,.,.,TGTGCCAGCAGCGCGGGTCCACATAATAGCAATCAGCCCCAGCATTTT,CASSAGPHNSNQPQHF
TRBV4-1,TRBJ2-7,.,TRBD2,TGCGCCAGCAGCCAAATGAGCGGGGGGGCTTACGAGCAGTACTTC,CASSQMSGGAYEQYF
TRBV6-5,TRBJ2-7,.,.,TGTGCCAGCGGGGAGCCAGCCTCCTACGAGCAGTACTTC,CASGEPASYEQYF
TRBV7-2,TRBJ1-1,.,TRBD1,TGTGCCAGCAGCTCCACAGGGGGCTGGACTGAAGCTTTCTTT,CASSSTGGWTEAFF
TRBV14,TRBJ1-3,once,.,TGTGCCAGCAGCCGAGGACAGCTCACGAACACCATATATTTT,CASSRGQLTNTIYF
TRBV27,TRBJ2-7,.,.,TGTGCCAGCAGTACTATTTCGTCCTACGAGCAGTACTTC,CASSTISSYEQYF
TRBV7-3,TRBJ2-2,.,.,TGTGCCAGCAGCCCCGATTTAGCGGTTACCGGGGAGCTGTTTTTT,CASSPDLAVTGELFF
TRBV2,TRBJ2-7,.,.,TGTGCCAGCAGTGAAGGTGGCTCTTCCTACGAGCAGTACTTC,CASSEGGSSYEQYF
TRBV29-1,TRBJ1-2,.,TRBD1,TGCAGCGTTGATGGCGGACAGGGGGACTATGGCTACACCTTC,CSVDGGQGDYGYTF